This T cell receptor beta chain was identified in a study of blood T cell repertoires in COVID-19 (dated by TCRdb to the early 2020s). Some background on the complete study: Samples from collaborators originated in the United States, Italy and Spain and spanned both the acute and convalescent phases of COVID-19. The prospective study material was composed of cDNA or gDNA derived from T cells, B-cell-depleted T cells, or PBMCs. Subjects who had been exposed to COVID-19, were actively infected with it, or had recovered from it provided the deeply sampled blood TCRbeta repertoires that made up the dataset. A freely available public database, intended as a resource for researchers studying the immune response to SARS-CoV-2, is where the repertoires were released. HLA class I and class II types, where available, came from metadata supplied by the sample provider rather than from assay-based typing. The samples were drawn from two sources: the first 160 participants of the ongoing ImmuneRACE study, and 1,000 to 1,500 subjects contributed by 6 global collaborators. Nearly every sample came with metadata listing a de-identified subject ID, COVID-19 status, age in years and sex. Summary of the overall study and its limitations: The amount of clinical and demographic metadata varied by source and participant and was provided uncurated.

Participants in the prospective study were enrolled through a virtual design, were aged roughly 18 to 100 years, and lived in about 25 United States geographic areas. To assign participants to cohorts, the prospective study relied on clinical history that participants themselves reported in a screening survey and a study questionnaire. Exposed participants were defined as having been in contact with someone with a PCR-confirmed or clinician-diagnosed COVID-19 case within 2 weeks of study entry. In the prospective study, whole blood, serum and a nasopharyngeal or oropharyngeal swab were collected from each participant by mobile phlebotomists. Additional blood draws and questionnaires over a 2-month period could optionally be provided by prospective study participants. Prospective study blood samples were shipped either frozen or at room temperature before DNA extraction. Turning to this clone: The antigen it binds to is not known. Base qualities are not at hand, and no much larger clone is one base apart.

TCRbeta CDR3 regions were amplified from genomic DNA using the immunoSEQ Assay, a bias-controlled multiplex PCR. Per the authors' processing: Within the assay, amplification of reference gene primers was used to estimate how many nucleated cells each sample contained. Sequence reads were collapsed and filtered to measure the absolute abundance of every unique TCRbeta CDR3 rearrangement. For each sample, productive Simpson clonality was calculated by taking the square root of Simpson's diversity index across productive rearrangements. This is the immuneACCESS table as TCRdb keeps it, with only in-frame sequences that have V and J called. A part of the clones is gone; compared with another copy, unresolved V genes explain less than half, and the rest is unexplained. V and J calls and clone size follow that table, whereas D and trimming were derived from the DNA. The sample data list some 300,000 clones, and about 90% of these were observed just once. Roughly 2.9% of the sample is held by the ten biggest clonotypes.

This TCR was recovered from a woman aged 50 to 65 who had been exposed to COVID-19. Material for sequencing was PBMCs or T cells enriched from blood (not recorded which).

The bases read TGTGCCTGGAGTGTAAACAGGTTCAGCTATGGCTACACCTTC. It codes for CAWSVNRFSYGYTF. The rearranged chain carries TRBV30 and TRBJ1-2; 5 matching bases give a weak D call of TRBD1. Trimming removed 0 bases from V and 4 bases from J, leaving 12 bases between the germline ends. Inclusive of the bounding cysteine and phenylalanine, the CDR3 is 14 residues long. Just the 42-base CDR3 DNA is kept, in frame starting at base 1. CDR1 and CDR2, per the germline V gene (reference sequence), are GTSNPN and SVGIG.